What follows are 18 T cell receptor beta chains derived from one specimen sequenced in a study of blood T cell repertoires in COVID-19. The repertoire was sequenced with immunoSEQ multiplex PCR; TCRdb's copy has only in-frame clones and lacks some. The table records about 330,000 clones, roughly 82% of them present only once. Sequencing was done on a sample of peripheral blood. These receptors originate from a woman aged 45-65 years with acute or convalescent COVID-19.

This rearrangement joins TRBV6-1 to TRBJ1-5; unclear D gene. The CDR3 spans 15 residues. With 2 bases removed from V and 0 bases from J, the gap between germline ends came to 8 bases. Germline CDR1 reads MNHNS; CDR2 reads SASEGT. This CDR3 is CASSELVSSNQPQHF. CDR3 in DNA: TGTGCCAGCAGTGAACTCGTTAGTAGCAATCAGCCCCAGCATTTT.

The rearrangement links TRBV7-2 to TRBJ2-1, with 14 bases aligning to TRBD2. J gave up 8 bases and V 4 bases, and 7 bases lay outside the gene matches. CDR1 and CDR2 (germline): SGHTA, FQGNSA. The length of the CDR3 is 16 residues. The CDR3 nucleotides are TGTGCCAGCAGCTCCGGGACTAGCGGGAGTCAGGATGAGCAGTTCTTC. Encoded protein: CASSSGTSGSQDEQFF.

The CDR3 bases are TGCGCCAGCAGCGAATGGACAGGGGGGTACGAGCAGTACTTC. Translating it yields CASSEWTGGYEQYF. This chain joins TRBV5-1 and TRBJ2-7, with TRBD1 matching over 10 bases. The CDR3 runs to 14 residues. The trim removed 4 bases at V and 4 bases at J, leaving 5 bases unmatched. CDR1 SGHRS and CDR2 YFSETQ come from the germline V gene.

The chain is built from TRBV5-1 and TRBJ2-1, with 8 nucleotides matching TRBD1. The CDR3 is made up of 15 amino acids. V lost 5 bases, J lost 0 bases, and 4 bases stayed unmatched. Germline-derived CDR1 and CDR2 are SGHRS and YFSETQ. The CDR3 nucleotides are TGCGCCAGCAGATTCAGGGGGCACTCCTACAATGAGCAGTTCTTC. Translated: CASRFRGHSYNEQFF.

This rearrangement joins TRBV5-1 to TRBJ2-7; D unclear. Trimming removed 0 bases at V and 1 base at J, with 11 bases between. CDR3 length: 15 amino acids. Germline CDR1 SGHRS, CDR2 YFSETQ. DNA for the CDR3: TGCGCCAGCAGCTTGGGAACGACTGCGTCCTACGAGCAGTACTTC. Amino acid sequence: CASSLGTTASYEQYF.

The CDR3 DNA reads as TGCGCCAGCAGCTTGGGGGGGCGGCAGGCGTTCACTGAAGCTTTCTTT. Translating it yields CASSLGGRQAFTEAFF. The genes are TRBV5-1 and TRBJ1-1, with TRBD1 as a possible D gene (6 bases). The CDR3 is 16 amino acids. V lost 0 bases to trimming and J lost 4 bases, with 16 bases between them. Germline lookup yields CDR1 SGHRS and CDR2 YFSETQ.

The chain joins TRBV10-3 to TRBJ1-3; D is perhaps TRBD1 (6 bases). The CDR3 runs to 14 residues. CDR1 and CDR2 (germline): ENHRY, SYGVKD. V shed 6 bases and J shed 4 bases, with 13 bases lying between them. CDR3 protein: CAIRKTGSGNTIYF. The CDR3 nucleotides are TGTGCCATCAGAAAAACAGGGTCCGGAAACACCATATATTTT.

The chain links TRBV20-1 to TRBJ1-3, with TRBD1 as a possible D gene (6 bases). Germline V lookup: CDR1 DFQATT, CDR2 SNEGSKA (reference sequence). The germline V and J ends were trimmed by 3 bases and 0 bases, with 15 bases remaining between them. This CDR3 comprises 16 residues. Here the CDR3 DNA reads TGCAGTGCTAGTAAAACAGGGAGTTACTCTGGAAACACCATATATTTT. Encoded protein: CSASKTGSYSGNTIYF.

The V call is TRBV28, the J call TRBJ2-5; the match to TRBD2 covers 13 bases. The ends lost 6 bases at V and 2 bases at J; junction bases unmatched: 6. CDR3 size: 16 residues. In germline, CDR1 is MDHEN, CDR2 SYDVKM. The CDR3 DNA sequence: TGTGCCAGCAGCTCCCCACTAGCGGGAGGGCAAGAGACCCAGTACTTC. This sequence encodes CASSSPLAGGQETQYF.

The CDR3 DNA sequence: TGTGCCAGCAGCCATGGAGGGACTAGCGGGAGGAGTGAGCAGTTCTTC. It codes for CASSHGGTSGRSEQFF. This chain uses TRBV3-1 (or the pseudogene TRBV3-2) with TRBJ2-1, with 15 bases matching TRBD2. Germline CDR1 is LGHDT and CDR2 is YNNKEL (reference sequence). The CDR3 loop spans 16 amino acids. After removal of 3 bases from V and 9 bases from J, the junction contained 6 bases not matched to a gene.

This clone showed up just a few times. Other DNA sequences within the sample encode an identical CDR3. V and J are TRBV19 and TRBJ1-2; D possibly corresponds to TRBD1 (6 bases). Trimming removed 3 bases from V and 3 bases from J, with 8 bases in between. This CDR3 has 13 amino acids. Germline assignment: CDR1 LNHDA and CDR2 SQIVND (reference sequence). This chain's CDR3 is CASSIRTDYGYTF. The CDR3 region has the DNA TGTGCCAGTAGTATTAGGACAGACTATGGCTACACCTTC.

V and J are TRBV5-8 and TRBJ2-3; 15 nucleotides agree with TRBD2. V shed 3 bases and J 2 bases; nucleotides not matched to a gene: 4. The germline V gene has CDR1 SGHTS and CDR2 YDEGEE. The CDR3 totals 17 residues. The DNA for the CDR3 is TGTGCCAGCAGCTCCGGGACTAGCGGGAGGTCCACAGATACGCAGTATTTT. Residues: CASSSGTSGRSTDTQYF.

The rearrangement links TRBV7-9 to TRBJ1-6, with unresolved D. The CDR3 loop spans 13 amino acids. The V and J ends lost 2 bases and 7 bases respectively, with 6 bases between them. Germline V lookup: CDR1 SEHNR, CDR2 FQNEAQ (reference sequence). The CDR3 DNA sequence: TGTGCCAGCAGCTTATTCCAGAATTCACCCCTCCACTTT. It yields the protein CASSLFQNSPLHF.

The CDR3 is CSATEQLQYF. CDR3 bases: TGCAGTGCTACCGAGCAACTTCAGTACTTC. The chain uses TRBV20-1 and TRBJ2-7; D is unresolved. V lost 4 bases and J 10 bases, leaving 11 bases between the germline ends. Germline V gene sequence: CDR1 DFQATT, CDR2 SNEGSKA (reference sequence). The CDR3 is 10 residues long.

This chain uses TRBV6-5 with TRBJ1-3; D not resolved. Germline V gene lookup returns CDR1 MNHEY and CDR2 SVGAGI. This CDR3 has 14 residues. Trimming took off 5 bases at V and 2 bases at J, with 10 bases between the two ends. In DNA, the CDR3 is TGTGCCAGCAGTCCTTTTACGGCTGGAAACACCATATATTTT. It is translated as CASSPFTAGNTIYF.

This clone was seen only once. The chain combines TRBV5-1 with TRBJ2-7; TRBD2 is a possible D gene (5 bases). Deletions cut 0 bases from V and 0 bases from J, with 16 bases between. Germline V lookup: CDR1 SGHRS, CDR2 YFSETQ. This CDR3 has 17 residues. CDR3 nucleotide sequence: TGCGCCAGCAGCTTGGGGTCGACGGGAATCTTCTCCTACGAGCAGTACTTC. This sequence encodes CASSLGSTGIFSYEQYF.

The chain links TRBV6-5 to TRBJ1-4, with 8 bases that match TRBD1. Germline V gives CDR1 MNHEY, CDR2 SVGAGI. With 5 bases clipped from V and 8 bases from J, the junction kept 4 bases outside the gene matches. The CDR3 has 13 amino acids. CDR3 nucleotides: TGTGCCAGCAGTCGCGGACAGGGCGAAAAACTGTTTTTT. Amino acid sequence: CASSRGQGEKLFF.

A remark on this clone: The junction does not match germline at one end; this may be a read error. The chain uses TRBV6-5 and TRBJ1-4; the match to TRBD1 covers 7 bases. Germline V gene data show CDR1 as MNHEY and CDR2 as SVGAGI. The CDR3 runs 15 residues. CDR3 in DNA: TGTGCCAGCAGTAACTCAAGACAGGGAAAGGAAAAACTGTTTTTT. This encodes CASSNSRQGKEKLFF.